This T cell receptor beta chain was profiled in a study of preoperative IRX-2 immunotherapy in early breast cancer. This CDR3 contains 15 residues. Germline CDR1 SSHAT, CDR2 FNYEAQ (reference sequence). V shed 4 bases and J 1 base; nucleotides not matched to a gene: 1. Method: immunoSEQ multiplex PCR; TCRdb's copy keeps in-frame clones and lacks some. This sample has about 98,000 clones, with 75% to 90% found just once. The treatment denotes: preoperative locoregional IRX-2 cytokine immunotherapy. This phase Ib study tested locoregional IRX-2 cytokine immunotherapy given before surgery. Specimen: tumor tissue, collected after IRX-2 immunotherapy. This receptor was taken from a human donor with breast cancer. J is TRBJ2-2 and V is TRBV7-7, with 9 bases identical to TRBD1. For the CDR3, the DNA is TGTGCCAGCAGCTGGGACAGGGAGAACACCGGGGAGCTGTTTTTT. Its protein product is CASSWDRENTGELFF.